The rows below give T cell receptor beta chains drawn from one sample of a study of memory CD4+ T cells and cytomegalovirus serostatus. Generated by immunoSEQ multiplex PCR, the TCRdb table keeps only in-frame clones and is missing some. The top ten clones hold roughly 1.7% of a sample with some 52,000 clones, around 78% of them seen once. Sequencing used memory CD4+ T cells from blood. The receptor set was obtained from an adult in good health and CMV-seronegative. Both conserved end residues are part of each CDR3. A D gene is named only where the DNA matches it firmly. Expanded clones are given a class, and other clones once, few, many or no size at all.

TRBJ1-2,.,.,TRBV5-5,CASSLDTYGYTF,TGTGCCAGCAGCCTGGACACTTATGGCTACACCTTC
TRBJ2-1,.,once,TRBV2,CASSEESWQGVDEEQFF,TGTGCCAGCAGTGAAGAAAGTTGGCAGGGTGTAGATGAAGAGCAGTTCTTC
TRBJ2-7,.,.,TRBV5-1,CASRGRAQGEQYF,TGCGCCAGCAGAGGGCGGGCCCAGGGCGAGCAGTACTTC
TRBJ2-3,.,.,TRBV11-1,CASSLSSADTQYF,TGTGCCAGCAGCTTATCCTCCGCGGATACGCAGTATTTT
TRBJ2-1,.,.,TRBV9,CASSVRGDTHNEQFF,TGTGCCAGCAGCGTAAGAGGGGACACTCACAATGAGCAGTTCTTC
TRBJ1-3,.,.,TRBV7-9,CASSLSGLNYSGNTIYF,TGTGCCAGCAGCTTATCAGGGCTAAATTACTCTGGAAACACCATATATTTT
TRBJ1-2,.,.,TRBV28,CASRENYGYTF,TGTGCCAGCAGAGAGAACTATGGCTACACCTTC
TRBJ1-2,TRBD1,.,TRBV4-3,CASSQVYRGEGYTF,TGCGCCAGCAGCCAAGTCTACAGGGGGGAGGGCTACACCTTC
TRBJ2-6,.,.,TRBV28,CASSYTRGAGANVLTF,TGTGCCAGCAGTTACACCAGGGGAGCCGGGGCCAACGTCCTGACTTTC
TRBJ1-1,.,.,TRBV15,CASSRGIDAAFF,TGTGCCAGTTCTCGAGGGATAGATGCAGCTTTCTTT
TRBJ2-1,.,.,TRBV27,CASSENRVTNEQFF,TGTGCCAGCAGTGAAAACAGGGTTACGAATGAGCAGTTCTTC
TRBJ2-2,TRBD2,.,TRBV9,CASSVTSGGAVGELFF,TGTGCCAGCAGCGTAACTAGCGGGGGGGCCGTCGGGGAGCTGTTTTTT
TRBJ1-4,TRBD1,once,TRBV18,CASSPTGLNEKLFF,TGTGCCAGCTCACCGACAGGGCTAAATGAAAAACTGTTTTTT
TRBJ1-2,.,.,TRBV7-9,CASSPQGFYGYTF,TGTGCCAGCAGCCCCCAGGGGTTCTATGGCTACACCTTC
TRBJ2-7,TRBD1,once,TRBV30,CASIQGVRQYF,TGTGCCTCAATACAGGGGGTAAGGCAGTACTTC
TRBJ2-1,.,.,TRBV27,CASSLRGSYNEQFF,TGTGCCAGCAGTTTGCGGGGCTCCTACAATGAGCAGTTCTTC
TRBJ2-3,.,.,TRBV28,CASSLGGPPDTQYF,TGTGCCAGCAGTTTAGGGGGACCGCCGGATACGCAGTATTTT
TRBJ1-5,.,.,TRBV10-1,CASNTSRGSNQPQHF,TGCGCCAGCAACACAAGCAGGGGTAGCAATCAGCCCCAGCATTTT
TRBJ2-7,TRBD1,once,TRBV19,CASSIEGTGGVQYF,TGTGCCAGTAGTATAGAGGGGACAGGGGGCGTGCAGTACTTC
TRBJ2-3,TRBD2,.,TRBV7-2,CASSLALLAGANTDTQYF,TGTGCCAGCAGCTTAGCTCTCCTAGCGGGGGCGAACACAGATACGCAGTATTTT
TRBJ1-1,.,.,TRBV7-9,CATPRGGVKAEAFF,TGTGCCACACCCCGGGGGGGGGTTAAGGCTGAAGCTTTCTTT
TRBJ2-7,TRBD2,.,TRBV27,CASKQGLAAYEQYF,TGTGCCAGCAAGCAAGGACTAGCGGCCTACGAGCAGTACTTC
TRBJ1-5,TRBD1,.,TRBV30,CAWSPGQGPNQPQHF,TGTGCCTGGAGTCCGGGACAGGGGCCAAATCAGCCCCAGCATTTT
TRBJ1-5,TRBD1,.,TRBV7-2,CASSRTGHQPQHF,TGTGCCAGCAGCCGGACAGGGCATCAGCCCCAGCATTTT
TRBJ1-4,.,.,TRBV27,CASSLGGRGNEKLFF,TGTGCCAGCAGTTTGGGAGGACGAGGGAATGAAAAACTGTTTTTT
TRBJ1-4,.,once,TRBV27,CASSLPSGGGVGKLFF,TGTGCCAGCAGTTTACCATCCGGAGGGGGGGTCGGAAAACTGTTTTTT
TRBJ1-5,.,.,TRBV5-1,CASSWFQGQPQHF,TGCGCCAGCAGCTGGTTTCAGGGACAGCCCCAGCATTTT
TRBJ1-6,.,once,TRBV27,CASRATGYNSPLHF,TGTGCCAGCAGGGCCACAGGGTATAATTCACCCCTCCACTTT
TRBJ2-5,TRBD2,.,TRBV28,CASSSPSSGGVRIETQYF,TGTGCCAGCAGCTCCCCGTCTAGCGGGGGGGTAAGAATAGAGACCCAGTACTTC
TRBJ1-6,.,once,TRBV7-2,CASSLNRNSPLHF,TGTGCCAGCAGCCTCAACAGGAATTCACCCCTCCACTTT
TRBJ2-7,TRBD2,few,TRBV11-2,CASSLNPTGSGGFPYF,TGTGCCAGCAGCTTAAATCCCACCGGTAGCGGGGGGTTTCCGTACTTC
TRBJ1-5,TRBD1,.,TRBV7-2,CASSAGQGNQPQHF,TGTGCCAGCAGCGCGGGACAGGGTAACCAGCCCCAGCATTTT
TRBJ2-5,TRBD2,.,TRBV6-6,CASSPLAGETQYF,TGTGCCAGCAGTCCTCTAGCGGGAGAGACCCAGTACTTC
TRBJ2-3,TRBD2,.,TRBV7-2,CASLPGAGAQLTDTQYF,TGTGCCAGCTTACCGGGAGCGGGGGCCCAGCTCACAGATACGCAGTATTTT
TRBJ2-5,TRBD1,.,TRBV9,CASSVGGTGGETQYF,TGTGCCAGCAGCGTAGGCGGGACAGGAGGAGAGACCCAGTACTTC
TRBJ2-7,.,.,TRBV5-5,CASSLFDSVFYEQYF,TGTGCCAGCAGCTTATTCGACAGCGTATTCTACGAGCAGTACTTC
TRBJ1-2,.,.,TRBV7-2,CASSHGAGRGANYGYTF,TGTGCCAGCAGCCACGGTGCGGGAAGGGGAGCTAACTATGGCTACACCTTC
TRBJ2-2,.,.,TRBV19,CASSISAAGELFF,TGTGCCAGTAGTATTTCAGCAGCCGGGGAGCTGTTTTTT
TRBJ1-2,.,few,TRBV28,CASSLGSSTTNYGYTF,TGTGCCAGCAGTTTGGGCAGCTCGACTACTAACTATGGCTACACCTTC
TRBJ1-4,TRBD1,.,TRBV4-2,CASSQAPWGTDNEKLFF,TGTGCCAGCAGCCAGGCCCCCTGGGGGACAGATAATGAAAAACTGTTTTTT
TRBJ2-5,.,.,TRBV5-1,CASSLKETQYF,TGCGCCAGCAGCTTAAAAGAGACCCAGTACTTC
TRBJ1-1,.,.,TRBV7-6,CASGDLNTEAFF,TGTGCCAGCGGGGATTTGAACACTGAAGCTTTCTTT
TRBJ1-2,TRBD1,few,TRBV6-1,CASSQGGIYGYTF,TGTGCCAGCAGCCAGGGGGGGATCTATGGCTACACCTTC
TRBJ1-1,TRBD1,.,TRBV2,CASRDSGGFLPEAFF,TGTGCCAGCAGGGATTCAGGGGGCTTCCTACCTGAAGCTTTCTTT
TRBJ1-5,.,once,TRBV28,CASSLVSNQPQHF,TGTGCCAGCAGTTTAGTTAGCAATCAGCCCCAGCATTTT